A selection of T cell receptor beta chains follows, all from one sample in a study of shared clonotypes between healthy human individuals. The data were produced by immunoSEQ multiplex PCR, yet TCRdb's version contains in-frame clones alone and is incomplete. The table lists nearly 1 million clones, 60% to 85% of them singletons. The material sequenced was memory CD4+ T cells sorted from blood. These receptors originate from a man between 18 and 35 years old in good health. The CDR3 runs from the conserved cysteine through the conserved F or W. D genes are given only for firm matches. Size is stated for part of the rows, as once, few or many counts, or as a class when the clone is expanded.

d_call,clone_size,v_call,j_call,cdr3_aa,cdr3_nt
TRBD2,few,TRBV2,TRBJ2-5,CASQTSGRLLGETQYF,TGTGCCAGCCAGACTAGCGGGAGATTGTTGGGAGAGACCCAGTACTTC
.,.,TRBV9,TRBJ2-2,CASSVEPATKLYTGELFF,TGTGCCAGCAGCGTAGAGCCCGCGACAAAACTATACACCGGGGAGCTGTTTTTT
.,.,TRBV7-8,TRBJ1-2,CASSLDRGNGYTF,TGTGCCAGCAGCTTAGATAGGGGGAATGGCTACACCTTC
.,few,TRBV9,TRBJ2-1,CASSVVTRNEQFF,TGTGCCAGCAGCGTAGTGACGCGCAATGAGCAGTTCTTC
.,.,TRBV27,TRBJ1-6,CASSTAPSPLHF,TGTGCCAGCTCTACGGCGCCCTCACCCCTCCACTTT
.,.,TRBV9,TRBJ1-2,CASSVYDKAAHYGYTF,TGTGCCAGCAGCGTATATGACAAAGCTGCGCACTATGGCTACACCTTC
.,.,TRBV5-6,TRBJ1-1,CASSFLEAGTEAFF,TGTGCCAGCAGCTTCTTGGAAGCGGGCACTGAAGCTTTCTTT
TRBD1,.,TRBV30,TRBJ1-1,CAWSAIRQGTEAFF,TGTGCCTGGAGTGCGATAAGACAGGGCACTGAAGCTTTCTTT
.,.,TRBV4-1,TRBJ2-5,CASSQLGLAKTTQYF,TGCGCCAGCAGCCAACTCGGGCTAGCCAAGACGACCCAGTACTTC
TRBD2,.,TRBV19,TRBJ2-5,CASSTGLAGETQYF,TGTGCCAGTAGTACGGGACTAGCGGGAGAGACCCAGTACTTC
.,.,TRBV30,TRBJ1-2,CAWGRDTLNYGYTF,TGTGCCTGGGGCCGGGACACGTTAAACTATGGCTACACCTTC
.,.,TRBV28,TRBJ2-2,CASSSSTDFTGELFF,TGTGCCAGCAGTTCCTCCACAGACTTCACCGGGGAGCTGTTTTTT
.,.,TRBV7-7,TRBJ1-5,CASSLRGRDQPQHF,TGTGCTAGCAGCTTAAGAGGTAGGGATCAGCCCCAGCATTTT
TRBD2,.,TRBV7-3,TRBJ2-3,CASSPGLADTQYF,TGTGCCAGCAGCCCTGGACTAGCGGATACGCAGTATTTT
.,.,TRBV14,TRBJ2-5,CASSQFVETQYF,TGTGCCAGCAGTCAGTTTGTAGAGACCCAGTACTTC
.,.,TRBV29-1,TRBJ2-7,CSVVLTDSYEQYF,TGCAGCGTTGTCTTGACAGACTCCTACGAGCAGTACTTC
TRBD1,.,TRBV27,TRBJ2-1,CASSFSPGQGFRNEQFF,TGTGCCAGCAGTTTTTCGCCGGGACAGGGGTTTCGCAATGAGCAGTTCTTC
.,.,TRBV28,TRBJ1-4,CASSLEGRGQSEKLFF,TGTGCCAGCAGTTTAGAGGGGAGAGGTCAGAGTGAAAAACTGTTTTTT